This entry concerns a single T cell receptor beta chain. Its antigen is undetermined. This CDR3 is built from 15 residues. The V gene's germline CDR1 is KGHSH and CDR2 LQKENI. Unmatched junction bases numbered 4, after V lost 3 bases and J lost 2 bases. This entry comes from a study of human T cells and chemical hapten exposure. The overall study: All through the approximately 26-week study, the scalp of each patient received diphenylcyclopropenone doses weekly. Points from the study as a whole: High-frequency TCRs, those above 1 in 1000, stayed the same after DPC sensitization. In comparison with controls, expanded TCRs gave rise to a significantly larger number of large CDR3 similarity clusters.

As originally analysed: Sample TCR counts, which ranged from about 23,224 to 690,600, had a median of roughly 100,000. TCRdb re-called the RACE reads with MiXCR, one entry per CDR3 protein. The V and J calls reflect TCRdb's pipeline rather than the authors' work. The sample yields 360,000 or so distinct CDR3 sequences, about 6.9% seen once. The time point denotes: patch test 2, 6 weeks after DPC sensitization. As to treatment: therapeutic diphenylcyclopropenone sensitization with weekly scalp DPC. The sample in question was whole blood, obtained in connection with sensitization to the hapten diphenylcyclopropenone (DPC). The chain uses TRBV18 and TRBJ2-7, with 10 bases identical to TRBD1. The source is a woman between 18 and 29 years old with alopecia areata. Some clones in this sample may be carry-over from other donors' samples. The CDR3 DNA reads TGTGCCAGCTCACCGGGGACAGGGGACCCCTACGAGCAGTACTTC. It encodes CASSPGTGDPYEQYF.